The rows below give T cell receptor beta chains drawn from one sample of a study of T cells in Graves' hyperthyroidism and ophthalmopathy. MiXCR, applied by TCRdb to the multiplex PCR reads, yields one record per CDR3 protein. Of 600,000 to 700,000 distinct CDR3 sequences detected, roughly 14% appear once; the ten largest clones hold around 4.5%. The specimen sequenced was blood. All receptors derive from a woman between 35 and 50 years old with Graves' ophthalmopathy. Each CDR3 is given with its conserved first and last residue. A D gene is named only where the DNA matches it firmly. The size of a clone is reported for some rows only, either as once, few or many, or as a class for expanded clones.

d_call j_call v_call clone_size cdr3_aa cdr3_nt
- TRBJ1-3 TRBV6-1 many CASSEENSVSGNTIYF TGTGCCAGCAGTGAAGAGAACAGCGTCTCTGGAAACACCATATATTTT
- TRBJ2-2 TRBV9 - CASSAQGSTGELFF TGTGCCAGCAGCGCCCAGGGTTCCACCGGGGAGCTGTTTTTT
- TRBJ1-1 TRBV20-1 many CSASVGLLEAFF TGCAGTGCTAGCGTTGGGCTCCTTGAAGCTTTCTTT
- TRBJ1-5 TRBV20-1 many CSASGGGGARHQPQHF TGCAGTGCTAGTGGAGGGGGGGGGGCTCGCCATCAGCCCCAGCATTTT
- TRBJ2-7 TRBV18 - CASSTRGAYEQYF TGTGCCAGCTCCACAAGAGGCGCCTACGAGCAGTACTTC
- TRBJ1-2 TRBV20-1 many CSAREAGAGYTF TGCAGTGCTAGAGAGGCAGGGGCTGGCTACACCTTC
- TRBJ2-3 TRBV2 - CASALTDTQYF TGTGCCAGCGCCCTCACAGATACGCAGTATTTT
- TRBJ1-1 TRBV12-3/TRBV12-4 many CASSPEWAEAFF TGTGCCAGCAGTCCTGAATGGGCTGAAGCTTTCTTT
- TRBJ2-7 TRBV10-3 - CAIRPHLVNSYEQYF TGTGCCATAAGGCCCCACTTGGTCAATTCCTACGAGCAGTACTTC
- TRBJ2-7 TRBV6-5 many CASSYTNSHEQYF TGTGCCAGCAGTTACACGAATTCCCACGAGCAGTACTTC
TRBD2 TRBJ2-5 TRBV12-3/TRBV12-4 many CASSPTSGRDETQYF TGTGCCAGCAGTCCGACTAGCGGGAGGGATGAGACCCAGTACTTC
- TRBJ1-1 TRBV19 - CASSIGKSTEAFF TGTGCCAGTAGTATAGGGAAATCGACTGAAGCTTTCTTT
- TRBJ1-1 TRBV5-1 many CASSPGWDTEAFF TGCGCCAGCAGCCCTGGTTGGGACACTGAAGCTTTCTTT
TRBD1 TRBJ2-7 TRBV20-1 - CSAFATGTGGNEQYF TGCAGTGCTTTTGCTACCGGGACAGGGGGAAACGAGCAGTACTTC
- TRBJ2-7 TRBV6-2/TRBV6-3 - CASSYSTGNYEQYF TGTGCCAGCAGTTACTCGACCGGAAACTACGAGCAGTACTTC
TRBD1 TRBJ1-3 TRBV12-3/TRBV12-4 many CASSLVGQGDTIYF TGTGCCAGCAGTTTAGTCGGACAGGGGGACACCATATATTTT
- TRBJ2-7 TRBV30 many CAWSRGAYEQYF TGTGCCTGGAGTCGGGGGGCTTACGAGCAGTACTTC
TRBD1 TRBJ1-2 TRBV6-5 many CALRGQGQFYGYTF TGTGCCTTAAGGGGACAGGGGCAATTCTATGGCTACACCTTC
TRBD1 TRBJ2-7 TRBV7-9 many CASSLGGQATYEQYF TGTGCCAGCAGCTTAGGGGGACAGGCCACCTACGAGCAGTACTTC
TRBD1 TRBJ2-5 TRBV7-9 few CASSLQGARETQYF TGTGCCAGCAGCCTACAGGGGGCTCGGGAGACCCAGTACTTC
- TRBJ1-1 TRBV28 many CASLQGWGTEAFF TGTGCCTCATTACAGGGTTGGGGCACTGAAGCTTTCTTT